This T cell receptor beta chain emerged from a study of T cells in Graves' hyperthyroidism and ophthalmopathy. Whole-study results and caveats: The model made its ophthalmopathy prediction, and onset followed a median around 6.5 months later. In the blood, most expanded thyroid clonotypes above 0.001 appeared as well. Ophthalmopathy was separated from stable hyperthyroidism by a 13 V-J model.

Clinicians diagnosed patients from clinical symptoms, serum thyroxine and TRAb, thyroid ultrasound and orbital computed tomography. Amplification of TCR beta CDR3 regions was performed using RNA transcripts as template. During a first-round RT-PCR of the TCR CDR3, the HTBI primer set was used. TCRdb used MiXCR to reprocess the multiplex PCR reads, holding one entry per CDR3 protein. The data show 560,000 or so distinct CDR3 sequences, with 15% to 20% seen just once and about 45% held by the top ten. This CDR3 has 12 amino acids. Germline values: CDR1 GTSNPN, CDR2 SVGIG (reference sequence). V was clipped by 6 bases and J by 0 bases, with 9 bases between them. About this clonotype: Its antigen is as yet unknown.

The source of this sequence is a man aged 35 to 55 with Graves' ophthalmopathy. Sequencing input: blood. V and J are TRBV30 and TRBJ2-7; a weak D match, TRBD1 (5 bases). In DNA form, the CDR3 reads TGTGCCTGTAAAGGGGTCTCCTACGAGCAGTACTTC. Translated: CACKGVSYEQYF.